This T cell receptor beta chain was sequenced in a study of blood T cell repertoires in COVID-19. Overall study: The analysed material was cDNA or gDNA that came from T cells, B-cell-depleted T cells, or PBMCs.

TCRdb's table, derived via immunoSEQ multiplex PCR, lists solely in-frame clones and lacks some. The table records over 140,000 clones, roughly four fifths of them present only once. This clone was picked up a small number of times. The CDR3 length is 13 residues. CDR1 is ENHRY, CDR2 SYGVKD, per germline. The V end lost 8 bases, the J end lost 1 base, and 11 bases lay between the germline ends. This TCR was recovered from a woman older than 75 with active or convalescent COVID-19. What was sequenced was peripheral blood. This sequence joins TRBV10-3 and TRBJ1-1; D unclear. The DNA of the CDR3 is TGTGCCATCGCCGCCGGGGAGAACACTGAAGCTTTCTTT. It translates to CAIAAGENTEAFF.